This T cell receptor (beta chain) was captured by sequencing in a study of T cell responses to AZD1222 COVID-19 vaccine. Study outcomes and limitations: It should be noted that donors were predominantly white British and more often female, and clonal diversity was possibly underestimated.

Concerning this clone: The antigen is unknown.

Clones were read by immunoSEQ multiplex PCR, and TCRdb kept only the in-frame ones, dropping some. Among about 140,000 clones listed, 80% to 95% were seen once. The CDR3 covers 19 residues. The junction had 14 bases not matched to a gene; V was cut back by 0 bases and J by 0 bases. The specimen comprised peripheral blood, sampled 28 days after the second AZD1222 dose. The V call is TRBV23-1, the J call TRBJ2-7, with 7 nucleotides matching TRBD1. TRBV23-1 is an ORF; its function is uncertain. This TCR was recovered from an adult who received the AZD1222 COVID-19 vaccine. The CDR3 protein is CASSQSTGPEARGSYEQYF. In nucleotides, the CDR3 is TGCGCCAGCAGTCAATCGACAGGGCCGGAGGCTCGCGGCTCCTACGAGCAGTACTTC.